These T cell receptor beta chains were read from a single sample in a study of T cell changes during pregnancy in multiple sclerosis. Assay: immunoSEQ multiplex PCR; the TCRdb copy retains only in-frame clones and omits some. The sample includes approximately 46,000 clones, roughly 90% of them seen just once. Sequencing was performed on CD4+ T cells from peripheral blood mononuclear cells, taken after pregnancy. The receptors originated from a female donor with multiple sclerosis, enrolled in a pregnancy study. Both conserved end residues are part of each CDR3. D genes are given only for firm matches. Clone size, where shown, is once, few, many, or a class for clones that have expanded.

>TRBV5-1|TRBJ2-2|-|-
CASSLPGGTGELFF
TGCGCCAGCAGCTTGCCCGGGGGCACCGGGGAGCTGTTTTTT
>TRBV5-1|TRBJ2-5|TRBD2|-
CASSPGLADETQYF
TGCGCCAGCAGCCCGGGACTAGCGGACGAGACCCAGTACTTC
>TRBV29-1|TRBJ2-7|TRBD1|-
CSVVTGVYEQYF
TGCAGCGTGGTGACAGGGGTCTACGAGCAGTACTTC
>TRBV23-1|TRBJ2-5|TRBD1|-
CASSPGTGVETQYF
TGCGCCAGCAGTCCCGGGACAGGAGTGGAGACCCAGTACTTC
>TRBV5-5|TRBJ2-3|TRBD2|-
CASSPLAASTDTQYF
TGTGCCAGCAGCCCCCTAGCGGCTAGCACAGATACGCAGTATTTT
>TRBV15|TRBJ1-2|-|-
CATSRGSGEGYTF
TGTGCCACCAGCAGGGGAAGCGGGGAGGGCTACACCTTC
>TRBV5-1|TRBJ1-4|-|-
CASSQTNLDEKLFF
TGCGCCAGCAGCCAAACTAATTTAGATGAAAAACTGTTTTTT
>TRBV9|TRBJ2-2|-|-
CASSVGGGNTGELFF
TGTGCCAGCAGCGTAGGCGGGGGCAACACCGGGGAGCTGTTTTTT
>TRBV28|TRBJ1-1|-|-
CASSFSVLLRTEAFF
TGTGCCAGCAGTTTTTCAGTCCTTCTGAGGACTGAAGCTTTCTTT
>TRBV11-2|TRBJ2-1|TRBD1|-
CASSFGPRQGYEQFF
TGTGCCAGCAGCTTCGGACCGAGACAGGGTTATGAGCAGTTCTTC
>TRBV10-3|TRBJ2-4|-|-
CATREQGLLAKNIQYF
TGTGCCACCAGAGAACAGGGCCTTTTAGCCAAAAACATTCAGTACTTC
>TRBV28|TRBJ1-5|TRBD1|once
CASSLGTGKVAQHF
TGTGCCAGCAGTTTGGGGACAGGGAAGGTGGCCCAGCATTTT
>TRBV29-1|TRBJ2-2|TRBD2|-
CSVDTAGGPFTGELFF
TGTAGCGTTGATACAGCGGGAGGGCCATTCACCGGGGAGCTGTTTTTT
>TRBV7-2|TRBJ1-5|-|-
CASSLSGRSNQPQHF
TGTGCCAGCAGCTTATCAGGGCGTAGCAATCAGCCCCAGCATTTT
>TRBV13|TRBJ2-1|TRBD2|-
CASSLVGGRANEQFF
TGTGCCAGCAGCTTAGTTGGCGGGAGGGCTAATGAGCAGTTCTTC
>TRBV28|TRBJ2-7|TRBD2|-
CASSLKRERRSSYEQYF
TGTGCCAGCAGTTTAAAGCGGGAGAGACGGAGCTCCTACGAGCAGTACTTC
>TRBV6-5|TRBJ2-1|-|-
CASSPTREDEQFF
TGTGCCAGCAGTCCGACTAGAGAGGATGAGCAGTTCTTC
>TRBV27|TRBJ1-2|-|-
CASSDTGFYGYTF
TGTGCCAGCAGCGACACAGGCTTCTATGGCTACACCTTC
>TRBV19|TRBJ2-1|TRBD2|-
CASSGGIRGDNEQFF
TGTGCCAGTAGTGGTGGGATCCGGGGGGACAATGAGCAGTTCTTC
>TRBV27|TRBJ2-3|-|-
CASRLYGVGGTDTQYF
TGTGCCAGCAGACTATACGGGGTGGGCGGCACAGATACGCAGTATTTT
>TRBV15|TRBJ1-1|-|-
CATSRDPDTEAFF
TGTGCCACCAGCAGAGATCCGGACACTGAAGCTTTCTTT
>TRBV19|TRBJ1-2|TRBD1|-
CASSLTGTGGYYGYTF
TGTGCCAGTTCCTTGACCGGGACAGGGGGCTACTATGGCTACACCTTC
>TRBV4-1|TRBJ2-7|-|-
CASSRTGSVDNEQYF
TGCGCCAGCAGCCGAACAGGGAGTGTTGATAACGAGCAGTACTTC
>TRBV21-1|TRBJ2-7|-|-
CASSKALAFYEQYF
TGTGCCAGCAGCAAAGCACTCGCCTTCTACGAGCAGTACTTC
>TRBV10-2|TRBJ2-1|TRBD2|-
CASSDRTSVDSYNEQFF
TGCGCCAGCAGTGACCGGACTAGCGTGGACTCCTACAATGAGCAGTTCTTC
>TRBV7-2|TRBJ2-5|-|-
CASSLRSSQETQYF
TGTGCCAGCAGCTTACGTTCCTCTCAAGAGACCCAGTACTTC
>TRBV5-1|TRBJ1-6|-|-
CASSSSDSPLHF
TGCGCCAGCAGCTCCTCCGATTCACCCCTCCACTTT
>TRBV5-4|TRBJ2-7|TRBD1|-
CASSLGGTGPREQYF
TGTGCCAGCAGCTTGGGAGGGACAGGCCCTAGGGAGCAGTACTTC
>TRBV25-1|TRBJ2-5|TRBD2|-
CASSETSGRETQYF
TGTGCCAGCAGTGAAACTAGCGGGAGGGAGACCCAGTACTTC
>TRBV5-1|TRBJ2-2|-|-
CASSLSPTGMNTGELFF
TGCGCCAGCAGTTTGAGCCCAACAGGGATGAACACCGGGGAGCTGTTTTTT
>TRBV5-1|TRBJ2-1|-|-
CASSLAEVGLGYDEQFF
TGCGCCAGCAGCTTGGCCGAGGTGGGACTGGGGTACGATGAGCAGTTCTTC
>TRBV18|TRBJ1-1|TRBD1|-
CASSPYGTGGTGTEAFF
TGTGCCAGCTCACCTTATGGGACAGGGGGCACTGGCACTGAAGCTTTCTTT
>TRBV7-8|TRBJ2-3|-|-
CASSLESGGGIDTQYF
TGTGCCAGCAGCTTAGAATCTGGGGGCGGAATAGATACGCAGTATTTT
>TRBV7-8|TRBJ2-7|TRBD2|-
CASSLIQGGGLAGSYEQYF
TGTGCCAGCAGCTTGATTCAAGGGGGCGGACTAGCGGGGAGCTACGAGCAGTACTTC
>TRBV7-9|TRBJ1-4|TRBD1|-
CASSFRGQAYEKLFF
TGTGCCAGCAGCTTTCGGGGACAGGCATATGAAAAACTGTTTTTT
>TRBV10-2|TRBJ1-2|-|-
CASSEAVRNYGYTF
TGCGCCAGCAGTGAGGCGGTCCGTAACTATGGCTACACCTTC
>TRBV13|TRBJ1-2|TRBD1|-
CASSQDRGKGYTF
TGTGCCAGCAGCCAAGACAGGGGAAAGGGCTACACCTTC
>TRBV13|TRBJ2-7|TRBD2|-
CASSPRSSGGYEQYF
TGTGCCAGCAGCCCCCGTAGTAGCGGGGGTTACGAGCAGTACTTC